The rows below give T cell receptor beta chains drawn from one sample of a study of alternative splicing in chronic myeloid leukemia remission. Following a re-call of the bulk RNA-seq reads, TCRdb has one entry per CDR3 protein and lacks DNA. There are about 300 distinct CDR3 sequences in the sample; about 88% occur only once, and about 37% lies in the top ten. Sequencing used PBMCs or total blood leukocytes (not recorded which), obtained during remission. The source is an adult with chronic myeloid leukemia. Both conserved end residues are part of each CDR3. Not all rows give a size; the values are once, few, many and, for expanded clones, a class.

CDR3 length	clone size	V gene	J gene	CDR3 protein
14	.	TRBV5-6	TRBJ1-6	CASSLGQQNSPLHF
17	.	TRBV10-3	TRBJ2-5	CAISEIRGGFLGETQYF
15	.	TRBV10-3	TRBJ2-2	CAIRSAGENTGELFF
14	.	TRBV27	TRBJ2-7	CASSFGGKPYEQYF
13	.	TRBV30	TRBJ1-2	CALDREGAGGYTF
16	.	TRBV27	TRBJ1-1	CASSLTGGEMNTEAFF
13	.	TRBV5-1	TRBJ1-5	CASSFSRGQPQHF
15	.	TRBV7-9	TRBJ1-5	CASSLGTQGKQPQHF
16	.	TRBV11-2	TRBJ2-3	CASRGAGTGHTDTQYF
15	.	TRBV20-1	TRBJ2-1	CSARQLAGGGYEQFF
16	.	TRBV4-1	TRBJ1-1	CASSQDPQAMNTEAFF
16	.	TRBV20/OR9-2	TRBJ1-1	CSARDVTGTLNTEAFF
15	.	TRBV4-2	TRBJ2-1	CASSPSWGGDGEQFF
16	.	TRBV24-1	TRBJ2-1	CATSDSRGKGNNEQFF
13	.	TRBV5-1	TRBJ1-1	CASSGGGKAEAFF
16	.	TRBV4-1	TRBJ2-1	CASSSSPGLAGDEQFF
13	.	TRBV6-1	TRBJ1-5	CASKAGAGQPQHF
14	.	TRBV11-2	TRBJ2-7	CASSLGGGGYEQYF
12	.	TRBV10-3	TRBJ2-7	CAISENSYEQYF
15	.	TRBV27	TRBJ2-3	CASSLSHRNTDTQYF
13	.	TRBV12-3/TRBV12-4	TRBJ1-6	CAAINTNAGKSTF
15	.	TRBV12-3/TRBV12-4	TRBJ1-1	CASSLFLDRATRAFF
13	.	TRBV20-1	TRBJ1-5	CSASGVRNQPQHF
15	.	TRBV9	TRBJ2-7	CASSVEASRGYEQYF
15	.	TRBV6-5	TRBJ2-3	CACSSRQGVADTQYF
14	.	TRBV2	TRBJ2-7	CASSVFPTHYEQYF
16	.	TRBV7-7	TRBJ2-3	CASRRTSGGSTDTQYF
16	once	TRBV5-1	TRBJ2-4	CASSLQGLGAKNIQYF
15	.	TRBV20-1	TRBJ1-2	CSARDPARGNYGYTF
15	once	TRBV12-3/TRBV12-4	TRBJ1-1	CASTPSTGTNTEAFF
14	few	TRBV3-1	TRBJ2-5	CASSNSGGAETQYF